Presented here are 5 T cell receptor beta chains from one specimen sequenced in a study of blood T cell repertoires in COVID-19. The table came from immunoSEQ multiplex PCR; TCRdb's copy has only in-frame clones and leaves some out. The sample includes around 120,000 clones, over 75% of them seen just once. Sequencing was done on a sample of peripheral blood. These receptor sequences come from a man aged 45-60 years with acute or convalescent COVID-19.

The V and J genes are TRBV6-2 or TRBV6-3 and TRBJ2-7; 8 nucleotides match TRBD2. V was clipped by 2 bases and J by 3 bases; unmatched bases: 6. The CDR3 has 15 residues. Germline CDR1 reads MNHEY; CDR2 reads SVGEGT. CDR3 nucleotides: TGTGCCAGCAGTTACCAGCGGGAGCCCTACTACGAGCAGTACTTC. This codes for CASSYQREPYYEQYF.

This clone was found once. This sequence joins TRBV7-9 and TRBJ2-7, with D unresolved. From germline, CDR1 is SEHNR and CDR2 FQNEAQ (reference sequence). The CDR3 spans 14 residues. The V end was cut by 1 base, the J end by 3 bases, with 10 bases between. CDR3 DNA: TGTGCCAGCAGCTTAGAGATACAGAGCTACGAGCAGTACTTC. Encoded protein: CASSLEIQSYEQYF.

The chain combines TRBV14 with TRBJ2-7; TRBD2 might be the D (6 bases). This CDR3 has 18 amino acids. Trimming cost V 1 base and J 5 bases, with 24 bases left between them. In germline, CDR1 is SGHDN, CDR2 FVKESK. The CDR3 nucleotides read TGTGCCAGCAGCCAAGGCGGAGGGATTGGGAAGGGTAAGGACGAGCAGTACTTC. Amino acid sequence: CASSQGGGIGKGKDEQYF.

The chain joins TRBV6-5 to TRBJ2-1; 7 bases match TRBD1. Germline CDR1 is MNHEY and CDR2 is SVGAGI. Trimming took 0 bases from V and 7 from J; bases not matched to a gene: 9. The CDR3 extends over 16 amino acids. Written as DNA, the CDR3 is TGTGCCAGCAGTTACTCCGACGGAAGACAGGGTAATGAGCAGTTCTTC. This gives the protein CASSYSDGRQGNEQFF.

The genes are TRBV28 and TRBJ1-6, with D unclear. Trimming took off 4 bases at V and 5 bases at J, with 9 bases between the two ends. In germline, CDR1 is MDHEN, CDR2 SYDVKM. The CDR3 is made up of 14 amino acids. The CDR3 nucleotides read TGTGCCAGCAGTTCCGGCGGGAATAATTCACCCCTCCACTTT. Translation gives CASSSGGNNSPLHF. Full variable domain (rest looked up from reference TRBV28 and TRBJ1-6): DVKVTQSSRYLVKRTGEKVFLECVQDMDHENMFWYRQDPGLGLRLIYFSYDVKMKEKGDIPEGYSVSREKKERFSLILESASTNQTSMYLCASSSGGNNSPLHFGNGTRLTVT.